The T cell receptor beta chain under discussion was sequenced for a study of blood T cell dynamics during melanoma immunotherapy. The overall study: Standard first-line treatment here was pembrolizumab or nivolumab plus ipilimumab in metastatic melanoma.

This CDR3 is built from 18 residues. The junction had 9 bases not matched to a gene; V was cut back by 0 bases and J by 0 bases. CDR1 and CDR2 (germline): SEHNR, FQNEAQ (reference sequence). The time point here: week 3, after first cycle of checkpoint inhibitor. Every bulk PBMC sample received the same 350 ng of DNA. Assay used: immunoSEQ multiplex PCR; TCRdb lists only in-frame clones, some missing. The data contain 10,000 to 13,000 clones, around 87% of them singletons. V and J are TRBV7-9 and TRBJ2-5, with TRBD2 identical over 8 bases. Sequencing used blood, obtained from a patient treated with checkpoint blockade. This clonotype was sampled from a human donor with melanoma. CDR3 in amino acids: CASSLALGAAGDQETQYF. The CDR3, as DNA: TGTGCCAGCAGCTTAGCGTTAGGGGCAGCGGGGGACCAAGAGACCCAGTACTTC.